Here is one T cell receptor beta chain with its context. Its antigen is unknown. This entry belongs to a study of cytomegalovirus exposure and HLA in healthy donors. Overall study results and limits: The authors later found TCR association rates varying by HLA locus, with DRB1 most and HLA-C fewest. An analysis was carried out later, and it reportedly showed fewer N-insertions in an Asian-associated ancestry cluster than the approximately 610-donor mean. A link between a missense DCLRE1C variant and TCR beta V- and J-gene trimming emerged from a later analysis.

Use of 60 Vbeta and 13 Jbeta primers characterized the PCR. Using immunoSEQ multiplex PCR, the repertoire was profiled, and TCRdb retains in-frame clones only, with some absent. The table lists about 59,000 clones, about four fifths of them singletons. J lost 7 bases, V lost 1 base, and 2 bases had no gene match. Germline lookup yields CDR1 MDHEN and CDR2 SYDVKM. CDR3 length equals 14 residues. The V call is TRBV28, the J call TRBJ1-1; TRBD1 matches at 11 bases. Sequencing input: PBMCs. This sequence was found in a man aged 25 to 40 in good health and CMV-seropositive. In DNA, the CDR3 is TGTGCCAGCAGTTTATCGGACAGGGGGCTTGAAGCTTTCTTT. This encodes CASSLSDRGLEAFF.